The clone carrying this TCR beta chain was recorded a few times. The primer mix had 60 Vbeta and 13 Jbeta primers. Here immunoSEQ multiplex PCR was the method, and the copy in TCRdb shows in-frame clones only, minus some. The data hold some 120,000 clones, with 77% observed a single time. The length of the CDR3 is 18 residues. Germline V CDR1 and CDR2: PRHDT, FYEKMQ (reference sequence). With 5 bases clipped from V and 0 bases from J, the junction kept 12 bases outside the gene matches. The data derive from a study of cytomegalovirus exposure and HLA in healthy donors. The sample comprised PBMCs. The rearrangement joins TRBV13 to TRBJ2-1; 8 bases are shared with TRBD1. The TCR was taken from a woman aged 40 to 55 in good health and CMV-seropositive. The CDR3 loop reads CASSPDRAGGSSYNEQFF. DNA of the CDR3: TGTGCCAGCAGCCCGGACAGGGCCGGGGGAAGCTCCTACAATGAGCAGTTCTTC.